This is a list of T cell receptor beta chains from one sample in a study of esophageal squamous cell carcinoma under preoperative chemotherapy. TCRdb re-derived calls from the PCR reads in MiXCR, one entry per CDR3 protein. The table lists around 14,000 distinct CDR3 sequences, less than 65% of them singletons. The specimen was taken from a patient given preoperative chemotherapy. The receptors shown here come from a human donor with esophageal squamous cell carcinoma. The donor label of this sample is uncertain. Both conserved end residues are part of each CDR3. D genes are given only for firm matches. Expanded clones are given a class, and other clones once, few, many or no size at all.

j_call	v_call	clone_size	d_call	cdr3_nt	cdr3_aa
TRBJ2-1	TRBV6-1	NA	NA	TGTGCCAGCCTGGGGCTCTGCGCGCGGGATATTCAGTATTTC	CASLGLCARDIQYF
TRBJ2-7	TRBV7-2	few	TRBD2	TGTGCCAGCAGCTTAAAGCCTAGCGGTACTCACGAGCAGTACTTT	CASSLKPSGTHEQYF
TRBJ2-4	TRBV7-2	NA	TRBD2	TGTGCCAGCAGCTCGGGCCGGGGGGGTCGCAACAAAAAGATTCAGTACTTC	CASSSGRGGRNKKIQYF
TRBJ2-4	TRBV6-1	NA	NA	TGTGCGAGCAGTGTCTCGGGGCTGGGAGCCAAAAACATTCAGTACTTC	CASSVSGLGAKNIQYF
TRBJ2-1	TRBV7-2	few	NA	TGTGCCAGCAGCTTACGCGGGGACTACAATGAGCAGTTCTTC	CASSLRGDYNEQFF
TRBJ2-1	TRBV6-5	few	NA	TGTGCCAGCAGTTACCGGGCAAAAGGGGGGGATGAGCAGTTCTTC	CASSYRAKGGDEQFF
TRBJ1-2	TRBV6-1	once	NA	TGTGCCAGCAGGCCTGACAGGTTAGGTGGCTACACCTTC	CASRPDRLGGYTF
TRBJ2-4	TRBV6-1	medium-sized	NA	TGTGCCAGCAGTGGGATAATAGGACAGCCTGTAGCCAAAAACATTCAGTACTTC	CASSGIIGQPVAKNIQYF
TRBJ2-5	TRBV5-1	few	TRBD1	TGCGCCAGCAACTCTGAAATAGGGACAGCGATTCGGGAGACCCAGTACTTC	CASNSEIGTAIRETQYF
TRBJ2-6	TRBV27	many	NA	TGTGCCAGCAGTTTAAACGGACTCTCTGGGGCCAACGTCCTGACTTTC	CASSLNGLSGANVLTF
TRBJ2-3	TRBV11-3	NA	NA	TGTGCCAGCAGCTTACGGTCCGCCGGGGATACGCAGTATTTT	CASSLRSAGDTQYF
TRBJ2-2	TRBV27	NA	TRBD2	TGTGCCAGCAGCTTAGGGACTAGCGTGTACACAGATGAGCTGTATTTT	CASSLGTSVYTDELYF
TRBJ2-1	TRBV6-4	NA	NA	TGTGCCAGGGGTTATGCGAACAACGAGGAGCTGTTCTTC	CARGYANNEELFF
TRBJ1-1	TRBV7-8	NA	TRBD1	TGTGCCAGCAGCGTGGAAACAGGGGGCTTCGCTGAAGCTTTCTTT	CASSVETGGFAEAFF
TRBJ2-2	TRBV28	NA	NA	TGTGCCAGCAGTCCAAGGACACCCGATGGTCCCGGGGAGCTGTTTTTT	CASSPRTPDGPGELFF
TRBJ2-3	TRBV6-1	NA	TRBD2	TGTGCCGGCGCGGGGCGGGGGGCCACAGATATGCAGTATTTT	CAGAGRGATDMQYF
TRBJ2-3	TRBV6-4	NA	TRBD2	TGTGCCGGGGGTGACGGGGGGGGAGAAACAGATACGCAGTATTTT	CAGGDGGGETDTQYF
TRBJ2-3	TRBV6-1	medium-sized	NA	TGTGCCAGTAGGGAGTCTAGCACAGATACGCAGTATTTT	CASRESSTDTQYF
TRBJ2-1	TRBV6-1	once	TRBD2	TGTGCCAGCAGGGGTCTAGTTAGCGGGAGTAAAAATGAGCAGTTCTTC	CASRGLVSGSKNEQFF
TRBJ2-3	TRBV6-1	NA	NA	TGTGCGAGCAGTGGGGGGCGGGACCAAGATACGCAGTATTTC	CASSGGRDQDTQYF
TRBJ2-2	TRBV7-2	once	NA	TGTGCCAGCAGCAACGCAGGGTCGCTGGAGCTGTTTTTT	CASSNAGSLELFF
TRBJ2-1	TRBV3-1	NA	NA	TGTGCCAGCAGACAAACCTCCAGGGGGGGGTACAATGAGCAGTTCTTC	CASRQTSRGGYNEQFF
TRBJ2-7	TRBV7-2	many	TRBD1	TGTGCCAGCAGCTTAGTCGTTGGACAGGGGGCCTACGAGCAGTACTTC	CASSLVVGQGAYEQYF
TRBJ2-7	TRBV7-2	NA	NA	TGTGCCAGCAGCTCACGCCCAGGGGGGGTGTACGAGCAGTACTTC	CASSSRPGGVYEQYF
TRBJ2-3	TRBV6-1	few	TRBD2	TGTGCCAGCAGGCGCAACGGGGGGGGCGAGGCAGATACGCAGTATTTT	CASRRNGGGEADTQYF
TRBJ2-5	TRBV7-2	few	TRBD2	TGTGCCAGCAGCCGGGAGGGCGGAGGAGGGGAGACCCAGTACTTC	CASSREGGGGETQYF
TRBJ2-7	TRBV24-1	NA	NA	TGTGCCACCAGTGACGAGGGGGAAGGGGGGATAGAAAGAGATACGCAGTACTTC	CATSDEGEGGIERDTQYF
TRBJ2-3	TRBV6-1	NA	NA	TGTGCCAGCAGGGGGCGTGGGTCAGGGAACAAAGATACGCAGTACTTT	CASRGRGSGNKDTQYF
TRBJ2-2	TRBV6-5	NA	NA	TGTGCCAGCAGTTACTCTGGACCCATCACCGGGGAGCTGTTTTTT	CASSYSGPITGELFF
TRBJ2-7	TRBV7-2	NA	TRBD2	TGTGCCAGCAGCTTAGCTTCTAGCGGGAGTTCCTACTCCTACGAGCAGTACTTC	CASSLASSGSSYSYEQYF
TRBJ2-2	TRBV6-4	NA	NA	TGTGCCAGCAGTGACTCGGGCTGCGCGAACCACGGGGAGCTGTTTTTT	CASSDSGCANHGELFF